The rows below give T cell receptor beta chains drawn from one sample of a study of cytomegalovirus exposure and HLA in healthy donors. The protocol was immunoSEQ multiplex PCR, while the TCRdb copy is restricted to in-frame clones and leaves out a portion. The sample records some 150,000 clones, 80% being singletons. Sequenced material: PBMCs. The receptors stem from a male donor in good health and CMV-seronegative. The CDR3 runs from the conserved cysteine through the conserved F or W. D genes are given only for firm matches. Clone size is given for some rows only: seen once, a few or many times, or a class if the clone is expanded.

J: TRBJ2-5
V: TRBV28
D: TRBD1
size: NA
CDR3: CASRTGLRSQETQYF
DNA: TGTGCCAGCAGGACAGGGCTCCGTAGTCAAGAGACCCAGTACTTC

J: TRBJ1-1
V: TRBV25-1
D: TRBD1
size: NA
CDR3: CASSEIRSAGGTEAFF
DNA: TGTGCCAGCAGTGAAATTCGGTCGGCAGGGGGAACTGAAGCTTTCTTT

J: TRBJ2-1
V: TRBV28
D: NA
size: few
CDR3: CASSKPQGDLGGQFF
DNA: TGTGCCAGCAGCAAGCCCCAGGGGGACTTGGGTGGGCAGTTCTTC

J: TRBJ1-2
V: TRBV5-1
D: TRBD1
size: NA
CDR3: CASSSGTGVIGYGYTF
DNA: TGCGCCAGCAGCTCCGGGACAGGGGTTATAGGGTATGGCTACACCTTC

J: TRBJ1-3
V: TRBV7-9
D: TRBD1
size: NA
CDR3: CADRGAGNTIYF
DNA: TGTGCCGACAGGGGAGCTGGAAACACCATATATTTT

J: TRBJ1-2
V: TRBV28
D: TRBD1
size: NA
CDR3: CASSLDRTGEDYGYTF
DNA: TGTGCCAGCAGTCTCGACCGGACAGGGGAGGACTATGGCTACACCTTC

J: TRBJ1-5
V: TRBV6-6
D: NA
size: NA
CDR3: CASTLFQGPRHF
DNA: TGTGCCAGCACCCTCTTTCAGGGCCCCCGGCATTTT

J: TRBJ1-5
V: TRBV6-6
D: NA
size: NA
CDR3: CASTPDTSRPQHF
DNA: TGTGCCAGCACCCCGGACACGTCCAGGCCCCAGCATTTT

J: TRBJ2-7
V: TRBV7-9
D: NA
size: once
CDR3: CASSLVTMRGLDHEQYF
DNA: TGTGCCAGCAGCTTAGTAACAATGAGAGGGTTGGACCACGAGCAGTACTTC

J: TRBJ1-1
V: TRBV27
D: TRBD1
size: NA
CDR3: CASRPTGMNTEAFF
DNA: TGTGCCAGCAGACCGACAGGGATGAACACTGAAGCTTTCTTT

J: TRBJ2-3
V: TRBV5-4
D: TRBD2
size: NA
CDR3: CASRSGGDTDTQYF
DNA: TGTGCCAGCAGGTCGGGGGGAGACACAGATACGCAGTATTTT

J: TRBJ2-3
V: TRBV5-1
D: TRBD2
size: NA
CDR3: CASSTGTSEVGQYF
DNA: TGCGCCAGCAGCACCGGGACTAGCGAGGTGGGGCAGTATTTT

J: TRBJ2-2
V: TRBV10-2
D: NA
size: NA
CDR3: CASGIAAGELFF
DNA: TGCGCCAGCGGAATAGCGGCCGGGGAGCTGTTTTTT

J: TRBJ2-7
V: TRBV30
D: NA
size: NA
CDR3: CAWSGPPSSSYEQYF
DNA: TGTGCCTGGAGTGGACCGCCTAGTAGCAGCTACGAGCAGTACTTC

J: TRBJ2-3
V: TRBV29-1
D: TRBD2
size: NA
CDR3: CSTSGTSGADLQYF
DNA: TGCAGCACCTCCGGGACTAGCGGGGCGGATTTGCAGTATTTT

J: TRBJ1-1
V: TRBV7-2
D: NA
size: NA
CDR3: CASSYLDSQAFF
DNA: TGTGCCAGCAGCTATTTGGACAGTCAGGCTTTCTTT

J: TRBJ1-5
V: TRBV7-2
D: NA
size: NA
CDR3: CASSHSSQPQHF
DNA: TGTGCCAGCAGCCATTCTAGTCAGCCCCAGCATTTT

J: TRBJ1-1
V: TRBV4-2
D: TRBD1
size: few
CDR3: CASSQPGTEGSAFF
DNA: TGTGCCAGCAGCCAGCCAGGGACAGAAGGTTCCGCTTTCTTT

J: TRBJ2-1
V: TRBV7-2
D: NA
size: NA
CDR3: CASSFWSPNEQFF
DNA: TGTGCCAGCAGCTTTTGGAGCCCTAATGAGCAGTTCTTC

J: TRBJ1-3
V: TRBV11-2
D: NA
size: NA
CDR3: CASSLGSSGNTIYF
DNA: TGTGCCAGCAGCTTAGGGAGCTCTGGAAACACCATATATTTT

J: TRBJ2-7
V: TRBV7-9
D: TRBD1
size: NA
CDR3: CALQGYGYEQYF
DNA: TGTGCCCTACAGGGGTACGGCTACGAGCAGTACTTC

J: TRBJ2-7
V: TRBV7-3
D: NA
size: NA
CDR3: CASSLHRDGEQYF
DNA: TGTGCCAGCAGCTTACACAGGGACGGCGAGCAGTACTTC

J: TRBJ1-6
V: TRBV9
D: TRBD1
size: NA
CDR3: CASSFGQGYNSPLHF
DNA: TGTGCCAGCAGCTTCGGACAGGGATACAATTCACCCCTCCACTTT

J: TRBJ1-1
V: TRBV10-3
D: NA
size: NA
CDR3: CAISGVGQADTEAFF
DNA: TGTGCCATCAGTGGGGTTGGCCAGGCAGACACTGAAGCTTTCTTT

J: TRBJ1-1
V: TRBV4-3
D: NA
size: NA
CDR3: CASSPDSRYTEAFF
DNA: TGCGCCAGCAGCCCGGACAGCCGTTACACTGAAGCTTTCTTT

J: TRBJ2-1
V: TRBV7-9
D: TRBD1
size: NA
CDR3: CASSPPRQGDNEQFF
DNA: TGTGCCAGCAGCCCCCCGAGACAGGGCGACAATGAGCAGTTCTTC

J: TRBJ1-2
V: TRBV11-2
D: NA
size: once
CDR3: CASSLEQQGYAF
DNA: TGTGCCAGCAGCTTAGAGCAACAGGGCTACGCCTTC

J: TRBJ1-5
V: TRBV4-1
D: NA
size: NA
CDR3: CASSQVSGRYQPQHF
DNA: TGCGCCAGCAGCCAGGTATCAGGGAGGTATCAGCCCCAGCATTTT

J: TRBJ1-1
V: TRBV6-6
D: NA
size: NA
CDR3: CASRAGRDYTEAFF
DNA: TGTGCCAGCAGGGCGGGGCGAGATTACACTGAAGCTTTCTTT

J: TRBJ1-4
V: TRBV5-1
D: TRBD1
size: once
CDR3: CASGTTRDRGLANEKLFF
DNA: TGCGCCAGCGGGACGACCCGGGACAGGGGGCTTGCTAATGAAAAACTGTTTTTT

J: TRBJ2-2
V: TRBV9
D: TRBD2
size: NA
CDR3: CASSVDSGGPYTGELFF
DNA: TGTGCCAGCAGCGTAGATAGCGGGGGGCCCTATACCGGGGAGCTGTTTTTT

J: TRBJ1-2
V: TRBV15
D: NA
size: NA
CDR3: CATSRDLFNYGYTF
DNA: TGTGCCACCAGCAGAGATCTATTTAACTATGGCTACACCTTC

J: TRBJ2-1
V: TRBV25-1
D: NA
size: few
CDR3: CASSEPGNNEQFF
DNA: TGTGCCAGCAGTGAACCAGGGAACAATGAGCAGTTCTTC

J: TRBJ2-5
V: TRBV5-8
D: NA
size: NA
CDR3: CASTHSLKRQYF
DNA: TGTGCCAGCACCCACAGCCTCAAGAGACAGTACTTC

J: TRBJ2-1
V: TRBV28
D: NA
size: NA
CDR3: CASSSRVRQGEQFF
DNA: TGTGCCAGCAGTTCCCGGGTTCGGCAGGGTGAGCAGTTCTTC

J: TRBJ1-5
V: TRBV11-2
D: NA
size: NA
CDR3: CASSLMGGNQPQHF
DNA: TGTGCCAGCAGCTTAATGGGCGGCAATCAGCCCCAGCATTTT

J: TRBJ1-5
V: TRBV19
D: TRBD1
size: NA
CDR3: CASKGTGLSNQPQHF
DNA: TGTGCCAGTAAAGGGACAGGCCTTAGCAATCAGCCCCAGCATTTT

J: TRBJ1-3
V: TRBV10-3
D: NA
size: NA
CDR3: CAISEFGGISGNTIYF
DNA: TGTGCCATCAGTGAGTTCGGGGGTATCTCTGGAAACACCATATATTTT

J: TRBJ2-5
V: TRBV9
D: TRBD1
size: NA
CDR3: CASSPRDREETQYF
DNA: TGTGCCAGCAGCCCACGGGACAGGGAAGAGACCCAGTACTTC

J: TRBJ1-2
V: TRBV13
D: TRBD1
size: NA
CDR3: CASSLGQGGYTF
DNA: TGTGCCAGCAGCTTGGGACAGGGCGGCTACACCTTC

J: TRBJ2-7
V: TRBV6-1
D: NA
size: NA
CDR3: CASSPASGYEQYF
DNA: TGTGCCAGCAGCCCCGCGTCAGGGTACGAGCAGTACTTC